This is a list of T cell receptor beta chains from one sample in a study of blood T cell repertoires in COVID-19. Clones were read by immunoSEQ multiplex PCR, and TCRdb kept only the in-frame ones, dropping some. The sample lists 65,000 to 95,000 clones, around nine tenths seen once, with approximately 4.5% in the top ten. The source material was peripheral blood. The receptors were sampled from a man aged 50 or older with active COVID-19. Both conserved end residues are part of each CDR3. The D gene is left open where the match is weak. Expanded clones are given a class, and other clones once, few, many or no size at all.

j_call | clone_size | v_call | d_call | cdr3_nt | cdr3_aa
TRBJ2-7 | few | TRBV2 | NA | TGTGCCAGCAGTAGGGACATTCGATACGAGCAGTACTTC | CASSRDIRYEQYF
TRBJ2-1 | NA | TRBV5-1 | NA | TGCGCCAGCAGCTCCGGGTATGCCTACAATGAGCAGTTCTTC | CASSSGYAYNEQFF
TRBJ2-1 | NA | TRBV4-3 | TRBD2 | TGCGCCAGCAGCCAAGATAGGGGACTAGCGGGTAGTAGTGAGCAGTTCTTC | CASSQDRGLAGSSEQFF
TRBJ2-5 | NA | TRBV18 | NA | TGTGCCAGCTCACCCCCGGGAAACCCGACCCAGTACTTC | CASSPPGNPTQYF
TRBJ2-1 | NA | TRBV19 | NA | TGTGCCAGCACAGGCATCGGATACAATGAGCAGTTCTTC | CASTGIGYNEQFF
TRBJ2-1 | NA | TRBV4-3 | TRBD1 | TGCGCCAGCAGCGGAGGGACAGGGGGGGATTACAATGAGCAGTTCTTC | CASSGGTGGDYNEQFF
TRBJ2-7 | once | TRBV10-2 | TRBD1 | TGCGCCAGCAGTGACGGCGGGCAGGGGGCGGGAGAGCAGTACTTC | CASSDGGQGAGEQYF
TRBJ1-1 | NA | TRBV2 | NA | TGTGCCAGCAGTGGACGGACTTCGGGAGCTGAAGCTTTCTTT | CASSGRTSGAEAFF
TRBJ2-1 | NA | TRBV28 | TRBD2 | TGTGCCGGAAGAGCGGGAGGGGTGCGCAATGAGCAGTTCTTC | CAGRAGGVRNEQFF
TRBJ1-5 | NA | TRBV6-1 | TRBD1 | TGTGCCAGCAGTGACCGGACAGGTCAGCCCCAGCATTTT | CASSDRTGQPQHF
TRBJ2-4 | NA | TRBV19 | NA | TGTGCCAGTAGTACGACCGGACAGAGAGTAGCCAAAAACATTCAGTACTTC | CASSTTGQRVAKNIQYF
TRBJ2-1 | NA | TRBV12-3/TRBV12-4 | NA | TGTGCCAGCAGCCTCTACAATGAGCAGTTCTTC | CASSLYNEQFF
TRBJ1-1 | NA | TRBV19 | NA | TGTGCCAGTAGTATAATCCAGGGTGGCACTGAAGCTTTCTTT | CASSIIQGGTEAFF
TRBJ2-6 | NA | TRBV7-9 | NA | TGTGCCAGTCAGGGATCGGGGGCCAACGTCCTGACTTTC | CASQGSGANVLTF
TRBJ1-4 | once | TRBV6-6 | TRBD1 | TGTGCCAGCAGTCCACACAGGGGGAAAGGTTTCATGACTAATGAAAAACTGTTTTTT | CASSPHRGKGFMTNEKLFF
TRBJ2-1 | NA | TRBV5-6 | TRBD2 | TGTGCCAGCAGCTTGGTCGGGTTGCGGGGGACTTACAATGAGCAGTTCTTC | CASSLVGLRGTYNEQFF
TRBJ1-1 | NA | TRBV2 | NA | TGTGCCAGCAGGACAGAGATGAACACTGAAGCTTTCTTT | CASRTEMNTEAFF
TRBJ1-5 | once | TRBV2 | NA | TGTGCCAGCAGTGATATTCAGGGGAAGGGTTATAGCAATCAGCCCCAGCATTTT | CASSDIQGKGYSNQPQHF
TRBJ1-4 | NA | TRBV27 | NA | TGTGCGTCTAGCCCCCCGAATGAAAAACTGTTTTTT | CASSPPNEKLFF
TRBJ1-2 | NA | TRBV12-3/TRBV12-4 | TRBD1 | TGTGCCAGCAGTTTGACAGGGTCCGGGGGCTACACCTTC | CASSLTGSGGYTF
TRBJ2-7 | NA | TRBV10-3 | NA | TGTGCCATCACACCCGCGGGGTTCTACGAGCAGTACTTC | CAITPAGFYEQYF
TRBJ2-7 | NA | TRBV2 | NA | TGTGCCAGCAGTGACACAGACTCCTACGAGCAGTACTTC | CASSDTDSYEQYF
TRBJ1-1 | NA | TRBV21-1 | NA | TGTGCCAGCAGCAAAAAGGGGGCTCGGAACACTGAAGCTTTCTTT | CASSKKGARNTEAFF
TRBJ2-6 | NA | TRBV7-2 | TRBD1 | TGTGCCAGCAGCTCGCTGACAGGGACTGGGGCCAACGTCCTGACTTTC | CASSSLTGTGANVLTF
TRBJ1-1 | NA | TRBV27 | TRBD1 | TGTGCCAGCAGTTTGGCAGGGGGCGGGAGTGAAGCTTTCTTT | CASSLAGGGSEAFF
TRBJ1-1 | NA | TRBV5-1 | NA | TGCGCCAGCAGCTTGGAATATTTGGACATAAACACTGAAGCTTTCTTT | CASSLEYLDINTEAFF
TRBJ2-1 | NA | TRBV9 | TRBD2 | TGTGCCAGCAGCCCTAGCGGGGCCTACAATGAGCAGTTCTTC | CASSPSGAYNEQFF
TRBJ2-7 | NA | TRBV18 | NA | TGTGCCAGCTCACCAGGGGCGGCCAGCTCCTACGAGCAGTACTTC | CASSPGAASSYEQYF
TRBJ1-2 | NA | TRBV6-5 | TRBD1 | TGTGCCAGCAGAGGGGACAGGGGGCGCCCTGGCTACACCTTC | CASRGDRGRPGYTF
TRBJ2-1 | NA | TRBV3-1/TRBV3-2 | NA | TGTGCCAGCAGCCAAGATGCCGGGAATGAGCAGTTCTTC | CASSQDAGNEQFF
TRBJ2-5 | NA | TRBV25-1 | NA | TGTGCCAGCAGTGACTCAGGGATCCAAGAGACCCAGTACTTC | CASSDSGIQETQYF
TRBJ2-2 | NA | TRBV9 | TRBD1 | TGTGCCAGCAGCGCCACAGGGGTCCCGGGCGGGGAGCTGTTTTTT | CASSATGVPGGELFF
TRBJ2-7 | NA | TRBV28 | NA | TGTGCCACCCTACGACAGGCCGCCTACGAGCAGTACTTC | CATLRQAAYEQYF
TRBJ2-7 | NA | TRBV11-3 | NA | TGTGCCAGCAGCTACCACAACGAGCAGTACTTC | CASSYHNEQYF